This entry features one T cell receptor beta chain sequence. Its antigen is undetermined. The junction departs from the called germline gene at one end, perhaps through a read error. The PCR ran on 60 Vbeta and 13 Jbeta primers. Produced via immunoSEQ multiplex PCR; TCRdb's table is partial and in-frame only. The data contain over 150,000 clones, approximately 72% of them seen just once; the ten biggest clones take up approximately 1.5%. This record comes from a study of cytomegalovirus exposure and HLA in healthy donors. The study, taken as a whole, reports: V segments that were indistinguishable, TRBV6-2 and TRBV6-3 among them, were omitted from analysis. In a later analysis, HLA-C alleles had the fewest associated TCRs, DRB1 alleles the most.

CDR1 and CDR2 from the germline V gene are SGDLS and YYNGEE. The CDR3 has 17 amino acids. V and J are TRBV9 and TRBJ2-5, with D possibly TRBD1 on 6 matching bases. The origin of this receptor is a man aged 50-59 years in good health and CMV-seronegative. Input material: PBMCs. The DNA of the CDR3 is TGTGCCAGCAGTGTAGGGGGTGCCGGGATTCGACAAGAGACCCAGTACTTC. It is translated as CASSVGGAGIRQETQYF.